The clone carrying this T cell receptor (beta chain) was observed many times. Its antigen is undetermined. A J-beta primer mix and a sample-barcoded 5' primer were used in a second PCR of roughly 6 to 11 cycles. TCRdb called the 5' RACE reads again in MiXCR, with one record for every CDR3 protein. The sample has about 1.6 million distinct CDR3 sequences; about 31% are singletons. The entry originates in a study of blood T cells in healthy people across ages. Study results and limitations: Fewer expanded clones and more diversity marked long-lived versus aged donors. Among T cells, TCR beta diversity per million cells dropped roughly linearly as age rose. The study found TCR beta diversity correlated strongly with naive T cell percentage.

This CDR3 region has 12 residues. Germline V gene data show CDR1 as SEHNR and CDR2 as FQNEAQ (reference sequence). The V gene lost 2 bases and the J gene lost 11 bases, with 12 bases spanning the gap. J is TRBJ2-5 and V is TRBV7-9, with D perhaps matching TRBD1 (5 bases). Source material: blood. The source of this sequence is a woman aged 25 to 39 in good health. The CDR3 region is CASSLSGPGQYF. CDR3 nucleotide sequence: TGTGCCAGCAGCTTATCCGGTCCAGGGCAGTACTTC.